These 25 T cell receptor beta chains came from one sample sequenced in a study of cytotoxic CD8 clonotypes in ibrutinib-treated CLL. Some clones are missing from TCRdb's copy, which holds only in-frame ones; the method was immunoSEQ multiplex PCR. The sample has some 160,000 clones, approximately 80% seen once. The specimen comprised PBMCs, sampled after 12 months of ibrutinib treatment. Receptor source: a human donor with chronic lymphocytic leukemia.

The J gene is TRBJ1-5, the V gene TRBV2; the D is unclear. Germline lookup yields CDR1 SNHLY and CDR2 FYNNEI. V was clipped by 4 bases and J by 5 bases, with 9 bases between them. The CDR3 extends over 13 amino acids. In DNA form, the CDR3 reads TGTGCCAGCAGTGCCGACGAATATCAGCCCCAGCATTTT. The encoded protein is CASSADEYQPQHF.

In the case of this clone: Other DNA sequences in this sample translate to the same CDR3. V gene TRBV28 combines with J gene TRBJ1-2; D call uncertain. The CDR3 consists of 13 residues. V gave up 5 bases and J gave up 4 bases, with 11 bases separating them. Per the germline V gene, CDR1 is MDHEN and CDR2 is SYDVKM. CDR3 bases: TGTGCCAGCAGTCCAGGAGTCGGCTATGGCTACACCTTC. It translates to CASSPGVGYGYTF.

The genes are TRBV7-2 and TRBJ1-5; D unresolved. CDR1 is SGHTA, CDR2 FQGNSA, per germline. V lost 4 bases to trimming and J lost 6 bases, with 28 bases between them. The CDR3 runs to 19 residues. The CDR3 nucleotides are TGTGCCAGCAGCTGCCCGAACAAATACCGGGCCCAAAACGGTCAGCCCCAGCATTTT. Amino acids: CASSCPNKYRAQNGQPQHF.

The chain combines TRBV5-6 with TRBJ2-2; D unresolved. Per germline, CDR1 SGHDT and CDR2 YYEEEE. V was pared by 3 bases and J by 3 bases, with 12 bases between. The CDR3 loop spans 15 amino acids. Here the CDR3 reads CASSSITSDTGELFF. For the CDR3, the DNA is TGTGCCAGCAGCTCGATTACCAGCGACACCGGGGAGCTGTTTTTT.

The V and J genes are TRBV19 and TRBJ1-5, with D possibly being TRBD1 (6 bases). This CDR3 contains 14 residues. Germline V CDR1 and CDR2: LNHDA, SQIVND (reference sequence). The ends were cut back, 3 bases at V and 9 bases at J, with 15 bases in the middle. The CDR3: CASSISSGVGPQHF. CDR3 DNA sequence: TGTGCCAGTAGTATTTCTTCAGGGGTCGGGCCCCAGCATTTT.

This chain links TRBV2 with TRBJ2-5, with a weak D call TRBD2 (6 bases). Trimming shortened V by 5 bases and J by 0 bases, and 13 bases separated the two germline ends. The CDR3 totals 15 residues. CDR1 is SNHLY and CDR2 is FYNNEI in the germline V gene. CDR3 loop: CASSPLSGHQETQYF. The CDR3 DNA sequence: TGTGCCAGCAGTCCCCTTAGCGGACACCAAGAGACCCAGTACTTC.

The CDR3 DNA reads TGTGCCAGCAGCCCCTTAGGCTGGGGGACAGGGAGCTACGAGCAGTACTTC. Translating it yields CASSPLGWGTGSYEQYF. The gene calls are TRBV28 and TRBJ2-7; 9 positions agree with TRBD1. Germline lookup yields CDR1 MDHEN and CDR2 SYDVKM. The CDR3 spans 17 residues. The junction had 15 bases not matched to a gene; V was cut back by 6 bases and J by 3 bases.

J is TRBJ2-7 and V is TRBV18; 9 nucleotides agree with TRBD1. The CDR3 sequence is 15 residues long. Germline V gene sequence: CDR1 KGHSH, CDR2 LQKENI. V trimming: 6 bases; J trimming: 7 bases; junction bases outside the gene matches: 13. This CDR3 reads CASSSDGTGRQEQYF. CDR3 coding DNA: TGTGCCAGCTCTTCTGATGGGACAGGGAGACAAGAGCAGTACTTC.

V gene TRBV6-1 combines with J gene TRBJ2-1; D may be TRBD2 (5 bases). Germline assignment: CDR1 MNHNS and CDR2 SASEGT. This CDR3 is built from 15 residues. V shed 10 bases and J shed 9 bases, with 25 bases lying between them. Written as DNA, the CDR3 is TGTGCCATCAGCGACCGGGATGTAAGTTTCATTGAGCAGTTCTTC. The encoded protein is CAISDRDVSFIEQFF.

A few counts support this clone. The V gene is TRBV5-1, the J gene TRBJ1-1; no reliable D call. CDR3 length equals 14 residues. The V gene lost 0 bases and the J gene lost 3 bases, with 9 bases spanning the gap. Germline lookup yields CDR1 SGHRS and CDR2 YFSETQ. This CDR3 is CASSLGARHTEAFF. The CDR3 DNA reads TGCGCCAGCAGCTTGGGGGCACGGCACACTGAAGCTTTCTTT. The full variable domain, rest sourced from reference TRBV5-1 and TRBJ1-1, is KAGVTQTPRYLIKTRGQQVTLSCSPISGHRSVSWYQQTPGQGLQFLFEYFSETQRNKGNFPGRFSGRQFSNSRSEMNVSTLELGDSALYLCASSLGARHTEAFFGQGTRLTVV.

This clone has a handful of counts. V gene TRBV29-1 combines with J gene TRBJ1-2; D not resolved. V lost 4 bases to trimming and J lost 14 bases, with 20 bases between them. The CDR3 runs 12 residues. Germline V gene sequence: CDR1 SQVTM, CDR2 ANQGSEA. CDR3 sequence reads: CSVVSGRQTETF. The CDR3 DNA reads as TGCAGCGTTGTATCGGGTCGCCAAACGGAGACCTTC.

The sample holds a few counts of this clone. The chain recombines TRBV21-1 with TRBJ2-3; TRBD2 is taken as the D call from the table, unchecked against the DNA. TRBV21-1 is reported as a pseudogene. This CDR3 is 15 amino acids long. As DNA, the CDR3 is TGTGCCAGCAGCAAAACCGGGACTAGGACTGATACGCAGTATTTT. Protein sequence: CASSKTGTRTDTQYF.

The chain is built from TRBV5-4 and TRBJ1-4; possible D gene TRBD1, 5 bases. Germline V gene data show CDR1 as SGHNT and CDR2 as YYREEE (reference sequence). The CDR3 totals 15 residues. The V end lost 0 bases, the J end lost 6 bases, and 12 bases lay between the germline ends. The CDR3 bases are TGTGCCAGCAGCTTGGGGGGCAGGAGGGATGAAAAACTGTTTTTT. Translation: CASSLGGRRDEKLFF. The whole variable domain, remainder taken from reference TRBV5-4 and TRBJ1-4, is ETGVTQSPTHLIKTRGQQVTLRCSSQSGHNTVSWYQQALGQGPQFIFQYYREEENGRGNFPPRFSGLQFPNYSSELNVNALELDDSALYLCASSLGGRRDEKLFFGSGTQLSVL.

The gene calls are TRBV18 and TRBJ2-2, with unresolved D. Germline V gene lookup returns CDR1 KGHSH and CDR2 LQKENI. Trimming took 1 base from V and 0 from J, leaving 9 bases between them. The length of the CDR3 is 16 residues. The CDR3 nucleotides are TGTGCCAGCTCACCACGGCTCGGGTCGAACACCGGGGAGCTGTTTTTT. It specifies CASSPRLGSNTGELFF.

This rearrangement joins TRBV7-9 to TRBJ2-5, with unresolved D. The DNA matches TRBJ2-7 better at its end, which makes the J call doubtful. Per the germline V gene, CDR1 is SEHNR and CDR2 is FQNEAQ (reference sequence). CDR3 length: 14 amino acids. Here the CDR3 reads CASSARLGPYEQYF. DNA of the CDR3: TGTGCCAGCAGCGCCCGCCTGGGCCCCTACGAGCAGTACTTC.

V usage is TRBV28 and J usage is TRBJ1-2; D is possibly TRBD1 (5 bases). The CDR3 runs to 14 residues. V was clipped by 3 bases and J by 2 bases, with 10 bases between them. CDR1 is MDHEN and CDR2 is SYDVKM in the germline V gene. CDR3 DNA: TGTGCCAGCAGTTTTCCGGACAACAACTATGGCTACACCTTC. This encodes CASSFPDNNYGYTF.

The chain couples TRBV9 to TRBJ1-2; 8 positions match TRBD1. Germline CDR1 is SGDLS and CDR2 is YYNGEE. The trim removed 4 bases at V and 6 bases at J, leaving 5 bases unmatched. The length of the CDR3 is 13 residues. As DNA, the CDR3 is TGTGCCAGCAGCAAGGACAGGGACGATGGCTACACCTTC. Translating it yields CASSKDRDDGYTF.

The J gene is TRBJ2-1, the V gene TRBV4-1; 10 positions match TRBD1. V dropped 0 bases and J dropped 7; count of bases not matched to a gene: 6. The CDR3 has 16 residues. Germline V gives CDR1 MGHRA, CDR2 YSYEKL. The CDR3, as DNA: TGCGCCAGCAGCCAAGATTGGGGGACAGGGGCGAATGAGCAGTTCTTC. Its translation: CASSQDWGTGANEQFF.

V gene TRBV7-9 combines with J gene TRBJ1-1; possible D gene TRBD1, 5 bases. V shed 2 bases and J shed 1 base, with 11 bases lying between them. The CDR3 has 15 residues. Germline lookup yields CDR1 SEHNR and CDR2 FQNEAQ (reference sequence). In nucleotides, the CDR3 is TGTGCCAGCAGCTTACGCTCAGGGCAGAACACTGAAGCTTTCTTT. As protein: CASSLRSGQNTEAFF.

This chain links TRBV18 with TRBJ2-7, with 8 bases identical to TRBD1. The CDR3 has 14 amino acids. Per the germline V gene, CDR1 is KGHSH and CDR2 is LQKENI. V shed 9 bases, J shed 0 bases, and the junction held 7 bases outside the gene matches. The CDR3 loop reads CASQGARVSYEQYF. The CDR3 coding sequence is TGTGCCAGTCAGGGGGCGCGGGTCTCCTACGAGCAGTACTTC.

This clone appeared a single time. The rearrangement links TRBV7-2 to TRBJ1-2, with D hard to call. This CDR3 comprises 18 residues. Trimming took off 5 bases at V and 2 bases at J, with 24 bases between the two ends. Looked up from germline, CDR1 is SGHTA and CDR2 is FQGNSA. CDR3 in amino acids: CASSAHNSATPENYGYTF. The CDR3 DNA reads TGTGCCAGCAGCGCCCACAATTCCGCCACCCCCGAGAACTATGGCTACACCTTC.

The chain couples TRBV27 to TRBJ2-2, with D perhaps matching TRBD1 (5 bases). Trimming took 2 bases from V and 0 from J, leaving 19 bases between them. Looked up from germline, CDR1 is MNHEY and CDR2 is SMNVEV (reference sequence). This CDR3 is built from 19 residues. CDR3 loop: CASSLNGRVNLANTGELFF. The DNA for the CDR3 is TGTGCCAGCAGTTTAAATGGCAGGGTGAACCTCGCGAACACCGGGGAGCTGTTTTTT.

Only one count was recorded for this clone. The CDR3 coding sequence is TGTGCCAGCAGTTACTCGATGCGGGGGGCCGATGGTGAGCAGTACTTC. Translating gives CASSYSMRGADGEQYF. V gene TRBV6-5 combines with J gene TRBJ2-7, with 8 nucleotides matching TRBD2. The CDR3 is 16 residues long. Losses at the gene ends were 0 bases for V and 7 bases for J; bases not matched to a gene: 11. CDR1 and CDR2 from the germline V gene are MNHEY and SVGAGI.

The chain recombines TRBV28 with TRBJ1-5; possible D gene TRBD1, 5 bases. Trimming stripped 3 bases from V and 7 bases from J, with 10 bases between. This CDR3 has 13 residues. Germline lookup yields CDR1 MDHEN and CDR2 SYDVKM. The CDR3 spells CASSLRGGQPQHF. The CDR3 DNA sequence: TGTGCCAGCAGTTTGAGGGGCGGACAGCCCCAGCATTTT.

The V gene is TRBV6-5, the J gene TRBJ2-7; 13 bases agree with TRBD2. V was pared by 10 bases and J by 1 base, with 1 base of the junction left unmatched. Germline values: CDR1 MNHEY, CDR2 SVGAGI. This CDR3 has 13 residues. CDR3 residues: CATGLAGSYEQYF. CDR3 DNA sequence: TGTGCCACGGGACTAGCGGGATCCTACGAGCAGTACTTC.